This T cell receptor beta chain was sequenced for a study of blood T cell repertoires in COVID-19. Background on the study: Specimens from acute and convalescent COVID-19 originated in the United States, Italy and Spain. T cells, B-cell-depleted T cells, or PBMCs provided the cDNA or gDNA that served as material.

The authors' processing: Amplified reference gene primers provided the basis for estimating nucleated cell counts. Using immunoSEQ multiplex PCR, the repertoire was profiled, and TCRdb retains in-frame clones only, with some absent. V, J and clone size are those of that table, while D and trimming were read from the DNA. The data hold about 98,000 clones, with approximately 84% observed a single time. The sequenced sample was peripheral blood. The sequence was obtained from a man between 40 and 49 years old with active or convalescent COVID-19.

Written as DNA, the CDR3 is TGTGCCAGCAGGGGAGGCGACAGGGAGATGGATGAGCAGTACTTC. It codes for CASRGGDREMDEQYF. This chain connects TRBV6-6 to TRBJ2-7; D possibly corresponds to TRBD1 (7 bases). The V end was cut by 6 bases, the J end by 7 bases, with 22 bases between. This CDR3 comprises 15 residues. Germline V gene data show CDR1 as MNHNY and CDR2 as SVGAGI (reference sequence).